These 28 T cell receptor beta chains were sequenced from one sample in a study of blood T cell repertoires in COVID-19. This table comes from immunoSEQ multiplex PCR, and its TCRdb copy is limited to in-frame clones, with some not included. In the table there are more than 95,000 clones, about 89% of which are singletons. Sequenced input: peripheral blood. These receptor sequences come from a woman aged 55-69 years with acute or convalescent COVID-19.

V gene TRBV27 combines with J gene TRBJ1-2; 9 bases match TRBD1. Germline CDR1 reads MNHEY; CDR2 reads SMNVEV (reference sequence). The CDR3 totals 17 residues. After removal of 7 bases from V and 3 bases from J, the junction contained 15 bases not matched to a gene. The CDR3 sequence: CASTERGQGVSDYGYTF. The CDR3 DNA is TGTGCCAGCACCGAGCGGGGACAGGGTGTCTCTGACTATGGCTACACCTTC.

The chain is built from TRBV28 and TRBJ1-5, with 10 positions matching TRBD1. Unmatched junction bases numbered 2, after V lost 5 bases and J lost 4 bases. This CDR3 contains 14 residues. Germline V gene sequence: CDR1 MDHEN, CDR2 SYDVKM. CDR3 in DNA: TGTGCCAGCAGTCCGGGACAGGGGAATCAGCCCCAGCATTTT. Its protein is CASSPGQGNQPQHF.

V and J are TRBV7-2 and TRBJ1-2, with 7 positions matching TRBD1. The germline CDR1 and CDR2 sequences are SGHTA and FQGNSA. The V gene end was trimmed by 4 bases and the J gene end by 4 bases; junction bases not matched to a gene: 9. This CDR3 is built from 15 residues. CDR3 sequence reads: CASSSQGQNVYGYTF. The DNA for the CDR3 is TGTGCCAGCAGCTCACAGGGACAGAACGTCTATGGCTACACCTTC.

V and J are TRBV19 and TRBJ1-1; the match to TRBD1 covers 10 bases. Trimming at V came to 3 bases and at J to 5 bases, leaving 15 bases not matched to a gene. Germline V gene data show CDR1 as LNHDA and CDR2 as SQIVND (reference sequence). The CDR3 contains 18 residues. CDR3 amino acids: CASSMTPSGQGEKTEAFF. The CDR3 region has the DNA TGTGCCAGTAGTATGACCCCTTCCGGACAGGGGGAGAAGACTGAAGCTTTCTTT.

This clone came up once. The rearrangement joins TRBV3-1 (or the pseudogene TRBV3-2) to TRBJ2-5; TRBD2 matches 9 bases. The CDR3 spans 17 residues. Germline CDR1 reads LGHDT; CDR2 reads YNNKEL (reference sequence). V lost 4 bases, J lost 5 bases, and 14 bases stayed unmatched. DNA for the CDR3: TGTGCCAGCAGCCCATCCCGAGCAGCCGCGGGGGGGGAGACCCAGTACTTC. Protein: CASSPSRAAAGGETQYF.

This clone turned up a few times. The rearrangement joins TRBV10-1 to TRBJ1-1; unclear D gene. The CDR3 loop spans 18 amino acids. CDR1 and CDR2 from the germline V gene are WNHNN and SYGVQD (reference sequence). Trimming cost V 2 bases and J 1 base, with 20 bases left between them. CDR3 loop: CASSETPHWSEENTEAFF. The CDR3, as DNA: TGCGCCAGCAGTGAGACACCCCACTGGTCGGAGGAGAACACTGAAGCTTTCTTT.

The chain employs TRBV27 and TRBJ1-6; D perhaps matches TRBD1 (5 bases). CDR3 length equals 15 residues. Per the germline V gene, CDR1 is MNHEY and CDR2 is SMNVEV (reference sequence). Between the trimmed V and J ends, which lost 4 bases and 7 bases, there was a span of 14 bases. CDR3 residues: CASSWQGVGNSPLHF. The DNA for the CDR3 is TGTGCCAGCAGTTGGCAGGGTGTAGGGAATTCACCCCTCCACTTT.

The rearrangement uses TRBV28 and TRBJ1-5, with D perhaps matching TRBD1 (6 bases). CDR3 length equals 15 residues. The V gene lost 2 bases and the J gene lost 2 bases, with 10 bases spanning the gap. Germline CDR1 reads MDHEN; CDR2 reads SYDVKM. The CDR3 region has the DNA TGTGCCAGCAGTTTAGAAGGGGGGGGCAATCAGCCCCAGCATTTT. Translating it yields CASSLEGGGNQPQHF.

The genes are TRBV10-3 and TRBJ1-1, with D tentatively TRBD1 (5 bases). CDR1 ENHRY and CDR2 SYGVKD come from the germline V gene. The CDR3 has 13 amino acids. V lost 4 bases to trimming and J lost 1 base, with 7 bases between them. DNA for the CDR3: TGTGCCATCAGTGGCACAGGGAACACTGAAGCTTTCTTT. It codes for CAISGTGNTEAFF.

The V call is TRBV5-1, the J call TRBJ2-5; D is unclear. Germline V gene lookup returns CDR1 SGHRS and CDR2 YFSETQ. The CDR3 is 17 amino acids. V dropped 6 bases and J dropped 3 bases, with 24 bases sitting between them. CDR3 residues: CASNSQPTLATKETQYF. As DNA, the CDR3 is TGCGCCAGCAACTCTCAACCTACCTTAGCTACCAAAGAGACCCAGTACTTC.

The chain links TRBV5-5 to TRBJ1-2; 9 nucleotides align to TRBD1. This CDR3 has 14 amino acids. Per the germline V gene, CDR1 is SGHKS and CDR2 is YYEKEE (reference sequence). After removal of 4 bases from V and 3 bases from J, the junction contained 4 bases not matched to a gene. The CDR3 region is CASSIRDRDYGYTF. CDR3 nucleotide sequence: TGTGCCAGCAGCATAAGGGACAGGGACTATGGCTACACCTTC.

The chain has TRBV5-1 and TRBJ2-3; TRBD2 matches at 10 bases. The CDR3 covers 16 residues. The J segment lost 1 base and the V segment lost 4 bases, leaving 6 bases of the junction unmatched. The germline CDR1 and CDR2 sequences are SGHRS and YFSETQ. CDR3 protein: CASSLSTSGRTDTQYF. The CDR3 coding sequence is TGCGCCAGCAGCCTTTCGACTAGCGGGCGCACAGATACGCAGTATTTT.

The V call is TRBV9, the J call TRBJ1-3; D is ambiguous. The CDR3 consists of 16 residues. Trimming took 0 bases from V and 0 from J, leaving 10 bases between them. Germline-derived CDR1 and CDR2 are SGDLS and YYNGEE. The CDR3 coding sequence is TGTGCCAGCAGCGTAGAACCCGGGAGCTCTGGAAACACCATATATTTT. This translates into CASSVEPGSSGNTIYF. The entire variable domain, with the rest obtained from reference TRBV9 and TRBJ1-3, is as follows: DSGVTQTPKHLITATGQRVTLRCSPRSGDLSVYWYQQSLDQGLQFLIQYYNGEERAKGNILERFSAQQFPDLHSELNLSSLELGDSALYFCASSVEPGSSGNTIYFGEGSWLTVV.

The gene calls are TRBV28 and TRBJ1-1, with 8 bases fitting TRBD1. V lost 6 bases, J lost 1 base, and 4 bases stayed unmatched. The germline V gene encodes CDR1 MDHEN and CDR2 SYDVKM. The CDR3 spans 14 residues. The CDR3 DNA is TGTGCCAGCAGCCCAGGGGGCCCGAACACTGAAGCTTTCTTT. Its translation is CASSPGGPNTEAFF.

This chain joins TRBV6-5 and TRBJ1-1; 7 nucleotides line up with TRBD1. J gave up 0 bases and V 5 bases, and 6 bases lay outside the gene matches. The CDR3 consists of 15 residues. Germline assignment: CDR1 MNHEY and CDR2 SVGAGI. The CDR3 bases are TGTGCCAGCAGTCACCGACAGGGAATGAACACTGAAGCTTTCTTT. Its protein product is CASSHRQGMNTEAFF.

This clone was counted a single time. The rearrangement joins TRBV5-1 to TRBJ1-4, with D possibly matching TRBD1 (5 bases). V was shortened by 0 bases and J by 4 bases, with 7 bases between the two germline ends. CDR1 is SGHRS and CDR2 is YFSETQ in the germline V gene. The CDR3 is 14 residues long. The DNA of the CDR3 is TGCGCCAGCAGCTTGGACCAGGGTAATGAAAAACTGTTTTTT. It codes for CASSLDQGNEKLFF.

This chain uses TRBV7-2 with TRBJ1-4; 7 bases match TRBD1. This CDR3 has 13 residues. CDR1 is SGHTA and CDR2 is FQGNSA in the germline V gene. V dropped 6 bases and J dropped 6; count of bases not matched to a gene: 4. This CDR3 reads CASRAGTDEKLFF. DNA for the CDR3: TGTGCCAGCAGGGCCGGGACAGATGAAAAACTGTTTTTT.

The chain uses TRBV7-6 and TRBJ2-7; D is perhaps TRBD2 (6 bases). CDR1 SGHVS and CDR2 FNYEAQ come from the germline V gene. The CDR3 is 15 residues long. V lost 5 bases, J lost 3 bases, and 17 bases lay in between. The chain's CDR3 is CASSRHPGLHYEQYF. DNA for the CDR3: TGTGCCAGCAGCCGACATCCGGGACTCCACTACGAGCAGTACTTC.

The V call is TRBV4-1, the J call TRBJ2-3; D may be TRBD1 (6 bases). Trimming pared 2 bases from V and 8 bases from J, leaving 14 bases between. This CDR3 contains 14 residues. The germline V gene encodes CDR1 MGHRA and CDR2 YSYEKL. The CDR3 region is CASSQLSTGFTQYF. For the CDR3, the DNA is TGCGCCAGCAGCCAACTCAGCACAGGGTTTACGCAGTATTTT.

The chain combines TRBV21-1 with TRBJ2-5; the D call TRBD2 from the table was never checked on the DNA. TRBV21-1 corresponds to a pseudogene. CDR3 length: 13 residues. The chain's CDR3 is CASSEPYQETQYF. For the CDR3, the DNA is TGTGCCAGCAGCGAGCCGTACCAAGAGACCCAGTACTTC.

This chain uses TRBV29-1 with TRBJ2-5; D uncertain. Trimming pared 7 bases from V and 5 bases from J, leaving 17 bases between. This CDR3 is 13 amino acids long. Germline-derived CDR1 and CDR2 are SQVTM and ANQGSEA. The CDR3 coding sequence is TGCAGCGCTGTTTGGTTCTGGGCGGAGACCCAGTACTTC. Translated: CSAVWFWAETQYF.

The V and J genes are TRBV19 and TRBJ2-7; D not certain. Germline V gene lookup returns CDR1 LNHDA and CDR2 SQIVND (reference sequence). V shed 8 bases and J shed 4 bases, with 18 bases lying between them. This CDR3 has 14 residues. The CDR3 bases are TGTGCCAGTCCTCTTCCGGGTCGGTTTTACGAGCAGTACGTC. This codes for CASPLPGRFYEQYV.

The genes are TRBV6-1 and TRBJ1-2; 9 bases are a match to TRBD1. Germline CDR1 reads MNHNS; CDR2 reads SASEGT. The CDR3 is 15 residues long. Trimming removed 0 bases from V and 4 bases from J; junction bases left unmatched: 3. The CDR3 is CASSEAGQGGYGYTF. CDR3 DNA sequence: TGTGCCAGCAGTGAAGCGGGACAGGGTGGCTATGGCTACACCTTC.

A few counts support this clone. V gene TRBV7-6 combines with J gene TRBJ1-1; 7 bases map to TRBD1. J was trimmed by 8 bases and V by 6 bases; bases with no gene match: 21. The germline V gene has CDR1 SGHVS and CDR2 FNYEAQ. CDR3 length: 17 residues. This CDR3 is CASSSSGTVLPVREAFF. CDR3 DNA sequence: TGTGCCAGCAGTTCCTCCGGGACAGTTCTTCCTGTTAGGGAAGCTTTCTTT.

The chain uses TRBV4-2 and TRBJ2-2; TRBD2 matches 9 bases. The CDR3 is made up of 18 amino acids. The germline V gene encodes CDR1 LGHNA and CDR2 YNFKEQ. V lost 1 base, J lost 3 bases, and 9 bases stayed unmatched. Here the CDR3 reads CASSQGSGAGGYTGELFF. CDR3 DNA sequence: TGTGCCAGCAGCCAAGGCTCGGGGGCGGGAGGGTACACCGGGGAGCTGTTTTTT.

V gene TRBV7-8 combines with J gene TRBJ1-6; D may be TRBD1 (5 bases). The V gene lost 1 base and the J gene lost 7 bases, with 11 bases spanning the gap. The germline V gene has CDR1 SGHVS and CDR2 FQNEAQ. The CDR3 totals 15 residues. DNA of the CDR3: TGTGCCAGCAGCTTAGTCCGGGGGTCAAATTCACCCCTCCACTTT. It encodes CASSLVRGSNSPLHF.

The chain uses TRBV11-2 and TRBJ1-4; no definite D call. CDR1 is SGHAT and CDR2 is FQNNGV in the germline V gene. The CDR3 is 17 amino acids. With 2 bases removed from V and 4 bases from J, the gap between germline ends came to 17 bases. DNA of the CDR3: TGTGCCAGCAGCTTATCGCGGGCAGCGAGCCTTAATGAAAAACTGTTTTTT. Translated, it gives CASSLSRAASLNEKLFF.

CDR3 sequence reads: CASQRVNEKLFF. The CDR3 DNA reads TGTGCCAGCCAGAGGGTTAATGAAAAACTGTTTTTT. The chain combines TRBV28 with TRBJ1-4; no reliable D call. Trimming took off 8 bases at V and 4 bases at J, with 8 bases between the two ends. CDR1 MDHEN and CDR2 SYDVKM come from the germline V gene. This CDR3 is 12 amino acids long.